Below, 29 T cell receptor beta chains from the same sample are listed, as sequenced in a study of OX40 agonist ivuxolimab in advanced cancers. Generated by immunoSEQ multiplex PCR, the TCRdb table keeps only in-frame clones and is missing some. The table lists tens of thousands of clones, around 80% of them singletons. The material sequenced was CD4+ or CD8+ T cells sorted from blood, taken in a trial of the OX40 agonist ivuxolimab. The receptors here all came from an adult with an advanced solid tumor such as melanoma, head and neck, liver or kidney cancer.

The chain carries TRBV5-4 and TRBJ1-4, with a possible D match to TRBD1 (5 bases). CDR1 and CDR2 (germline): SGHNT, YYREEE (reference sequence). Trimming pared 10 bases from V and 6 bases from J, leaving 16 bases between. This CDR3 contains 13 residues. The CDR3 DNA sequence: TGTGCCCTCCGAGGGGCTAATGATGAAAAACTGTTTTTT. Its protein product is CALRGANDEKLFF.

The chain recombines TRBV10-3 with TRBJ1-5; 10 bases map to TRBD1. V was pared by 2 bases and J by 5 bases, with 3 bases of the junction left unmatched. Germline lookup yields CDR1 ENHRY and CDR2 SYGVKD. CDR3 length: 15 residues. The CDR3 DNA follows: TGTGCCATCAGTGAGGGGACAGGGGAGTATCAGCCCCAGCATTTT. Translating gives CAISEGTGEYQPQHF.

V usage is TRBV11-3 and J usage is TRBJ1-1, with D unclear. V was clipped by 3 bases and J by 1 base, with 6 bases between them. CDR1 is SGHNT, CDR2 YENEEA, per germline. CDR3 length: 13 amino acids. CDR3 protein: CASSFNRNTEAFF. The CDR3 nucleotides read TGTGCCAGCAGCTTCAATAGGAACACTGAAGCTTTCTTT. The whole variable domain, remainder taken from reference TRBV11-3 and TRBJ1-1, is EAGVVQSPRYKIIEKKQPVAFWCNPISGHNTLYWYLQNLGQGPELLIRYENEEAVDDSQLPKDRFSAERLKGVDSTLKIQPAELGDSAVYLCASSFNRNTEAFFGQGTRLTVV.

This chain's CDR3 is CASSELGLAGTDTQYF. DNA for the CDR3: TGTGCCAGCAGTGAATTAGGCCTAGCGGGCACAGATACGCAGTATTTT. The chain has TRBV25-1 and TRBJ2-3, with 7 bases fitting TRBD2. V shed 1 base, J shed 1 base, and the junction held 5 bases outside the gene matches. The CDR3 contains 16 residues. Per the germline V gene, CDR1 is MGHDK and CDR2 is SYGVNS.

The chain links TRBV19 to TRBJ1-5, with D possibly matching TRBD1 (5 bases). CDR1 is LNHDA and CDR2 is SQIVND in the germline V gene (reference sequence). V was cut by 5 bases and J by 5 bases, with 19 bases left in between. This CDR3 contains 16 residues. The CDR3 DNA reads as TGTGCCAGTAGTCCTAAACAGGTTAGGGACTATCAGCCCCAGCATTTT. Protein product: CASSPKQVRDYQPQHF.

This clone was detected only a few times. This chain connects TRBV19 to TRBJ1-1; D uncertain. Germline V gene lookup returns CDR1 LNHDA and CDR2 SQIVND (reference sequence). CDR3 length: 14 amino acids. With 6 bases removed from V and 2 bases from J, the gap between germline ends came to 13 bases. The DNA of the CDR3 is TGTGCCAGTAGGACGGGAATACCTAACACTGAAGCTTTCTTT. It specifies CASRTGIPNTEAFF.

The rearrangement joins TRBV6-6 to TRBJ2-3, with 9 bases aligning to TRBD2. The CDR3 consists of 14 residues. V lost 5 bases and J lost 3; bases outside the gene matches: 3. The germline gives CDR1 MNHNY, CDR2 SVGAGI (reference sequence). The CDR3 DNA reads TGTGCCAGCAGTCTTAGCGGGAGAACAGATACGCAGTATTTT. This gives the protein CASSLSGRTDTQYF.

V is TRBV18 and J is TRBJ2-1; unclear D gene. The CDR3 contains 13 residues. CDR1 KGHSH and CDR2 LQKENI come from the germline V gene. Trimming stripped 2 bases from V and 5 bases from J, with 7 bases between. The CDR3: CASSPFLDNEQFF. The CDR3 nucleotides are TGTGCCAGCTCACCATTTCTTGACAATGAGCAGTTCTTC.

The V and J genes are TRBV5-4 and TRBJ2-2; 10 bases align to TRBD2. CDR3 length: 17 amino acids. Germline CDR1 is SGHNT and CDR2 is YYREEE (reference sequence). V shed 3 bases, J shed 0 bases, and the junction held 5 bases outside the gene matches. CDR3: CASSSETSGSNTGELFF. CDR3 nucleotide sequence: TGTGCCAGCAGCTCTGAGACTAGCGGGTCGAACACCGGGGAGCTGTTTTTT.

CDR3 residues: CASSFPTGGKGSSAYNEQFF. In DNA, the CDR3 is TGTGCCAGCAGTTTTCCGACAGGGGGCAAGGGTAGCTCGGCCTACAATGAGCAGTTCTTC. The V call is TRBV28, the J call TRBJ2-1; 10 bases align to TRBD1. The V gene end was trimmed by 3 bases and the J gene end by 2 bases; junction bases not matched to a gene: 16. The CDR3 extends over 20 amino acids. Germline assignment: CDR1 MDHEN and CDR2 SYDVKM.

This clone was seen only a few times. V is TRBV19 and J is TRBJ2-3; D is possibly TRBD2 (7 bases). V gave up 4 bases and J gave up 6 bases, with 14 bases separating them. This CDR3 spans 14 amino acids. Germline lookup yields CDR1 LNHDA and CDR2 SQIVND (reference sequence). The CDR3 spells CASSTGGAPDTQYF. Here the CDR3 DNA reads TGTGCCAGTAGTACGGGGGGCGCACCGGATACGCAGTATTTT.

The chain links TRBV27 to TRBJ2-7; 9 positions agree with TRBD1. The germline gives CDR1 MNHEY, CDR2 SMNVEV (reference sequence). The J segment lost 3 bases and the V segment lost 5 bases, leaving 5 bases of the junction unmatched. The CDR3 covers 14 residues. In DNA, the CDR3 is TGTGCCAGCAGTCGGCGGGACAGGGTCTACGAGCAGTACTTC. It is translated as CASSRRDRVYEQYF.

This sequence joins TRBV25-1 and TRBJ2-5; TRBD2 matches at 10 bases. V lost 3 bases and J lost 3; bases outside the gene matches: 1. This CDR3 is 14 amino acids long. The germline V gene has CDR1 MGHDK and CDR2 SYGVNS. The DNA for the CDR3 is TGTGCCAGCAGTGACCTAGCGGGAGAAGAGACCCAGTACTTC. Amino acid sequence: CASSDLAGEETQYF.

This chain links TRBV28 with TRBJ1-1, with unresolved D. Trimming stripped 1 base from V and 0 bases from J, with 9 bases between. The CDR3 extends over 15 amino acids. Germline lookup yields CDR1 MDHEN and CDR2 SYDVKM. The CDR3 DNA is TGTGCCAGCAGTTTATCCACGAGGGTGAACACTGAAGCTTTCTTT. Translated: CASSLSTRVNTEAFF.

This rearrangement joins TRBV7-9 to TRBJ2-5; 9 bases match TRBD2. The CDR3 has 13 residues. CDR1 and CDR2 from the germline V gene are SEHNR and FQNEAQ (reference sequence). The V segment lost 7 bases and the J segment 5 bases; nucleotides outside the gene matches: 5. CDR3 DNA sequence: TGTGCCAGCAAGGCTAGCGGGGAGGAGACCCAGTACTTC. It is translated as CASKASGEETQYF.

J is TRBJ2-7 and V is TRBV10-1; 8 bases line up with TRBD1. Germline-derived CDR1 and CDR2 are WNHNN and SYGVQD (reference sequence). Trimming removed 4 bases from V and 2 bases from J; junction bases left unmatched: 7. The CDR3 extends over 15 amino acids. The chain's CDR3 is CASSARRDRPYEQYF. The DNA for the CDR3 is TGCGCCAGCAGTGCAAGAAGGGACAGGCCCTACGAGCAGTACTTC.

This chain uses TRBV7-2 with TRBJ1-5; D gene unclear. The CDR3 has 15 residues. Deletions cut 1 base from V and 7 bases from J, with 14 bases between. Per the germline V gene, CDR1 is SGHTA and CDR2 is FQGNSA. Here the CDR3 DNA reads TGTGCCAGCAGCTTAGGTAGGGCAGCTGGGCAGCCCCAGCATTTT. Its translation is CASSLGRAAGQPQHF.

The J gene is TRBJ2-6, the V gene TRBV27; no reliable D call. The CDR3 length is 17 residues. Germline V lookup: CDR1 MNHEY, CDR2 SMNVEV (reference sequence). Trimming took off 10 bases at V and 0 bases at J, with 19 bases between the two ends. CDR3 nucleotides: TGTGCCACCACGCAAAATCCATTTGGCTCTGGGGCCAACGTCCTGACTTTC. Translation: CATTQNPFGSGANVLTF.

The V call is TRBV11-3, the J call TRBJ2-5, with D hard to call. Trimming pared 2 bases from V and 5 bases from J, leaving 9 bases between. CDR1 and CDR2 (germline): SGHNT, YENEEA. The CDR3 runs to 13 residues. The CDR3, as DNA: TGTGCCAGCAGCTTACGAGGTTACGAGACCCAGTACTTC. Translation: CASSLRGYETQYF.

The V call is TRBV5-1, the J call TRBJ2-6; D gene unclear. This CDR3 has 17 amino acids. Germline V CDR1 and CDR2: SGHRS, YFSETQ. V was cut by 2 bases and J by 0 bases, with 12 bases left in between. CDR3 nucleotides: TGCGCCAGCAGCTTTAGACGTCCTGACTCTGGGGCCAACGTCCTGACTTTC. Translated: CASSFRRPDSGANVLTF. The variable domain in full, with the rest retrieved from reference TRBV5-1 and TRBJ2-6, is KAGVTQTPRYLIKTRGQQVTLSCSPISGHRSVSWYQQTPGQGLQFLFEYFSETQRNKGNFPGRFSGRQFSNSRSEMNVSTLELGDSALYLCASSFRRPDSGANVLTFGAGSRLTVL.

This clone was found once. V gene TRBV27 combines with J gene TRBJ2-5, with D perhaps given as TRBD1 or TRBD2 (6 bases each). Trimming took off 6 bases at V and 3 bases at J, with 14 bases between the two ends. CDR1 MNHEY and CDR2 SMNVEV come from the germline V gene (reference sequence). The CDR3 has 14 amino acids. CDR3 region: CASRLTGLKETQYF. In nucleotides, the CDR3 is TGTGCCAGCAGGTTGACAGGACTAAAAGAGACCCAGTACTTC.

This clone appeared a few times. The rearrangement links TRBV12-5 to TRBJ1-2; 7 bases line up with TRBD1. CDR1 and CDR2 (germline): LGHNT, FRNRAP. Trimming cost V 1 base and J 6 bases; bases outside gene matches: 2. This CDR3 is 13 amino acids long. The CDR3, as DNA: TGTGCTAGTGGTTTGGGACAGGGAGATGGCTACACCTTC. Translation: CASGLGQGDGYTF.

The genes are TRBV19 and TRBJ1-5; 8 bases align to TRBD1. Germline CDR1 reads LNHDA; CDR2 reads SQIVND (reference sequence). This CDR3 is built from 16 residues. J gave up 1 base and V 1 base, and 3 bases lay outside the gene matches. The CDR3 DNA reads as TGTGCCAGTAGTATAGGGTGGACAGGGAGCAATCAGCCCCAGCATTTT. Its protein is CASSIGWTGSNQPQHF.

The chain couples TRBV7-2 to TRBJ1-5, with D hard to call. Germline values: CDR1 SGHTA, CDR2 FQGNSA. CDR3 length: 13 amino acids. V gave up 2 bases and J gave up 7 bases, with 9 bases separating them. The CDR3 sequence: CASSLSGVQPQHF. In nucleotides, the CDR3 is TGTGCCAGCAGCTTAAGTGGTGTCCAGCCCCAGCATTTT. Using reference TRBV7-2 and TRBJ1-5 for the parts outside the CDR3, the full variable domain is GAGVSQSPSNKVTEKGKDVELRCDPISGHTALYWYRQSLGQGLEFLIYFQGNSAPDKSGLPSDRFSAERTGGSVSTLTIQRTQQEDSAVYLCASSLSGVQPQHFGDGTRLSIL.

CDR3 DNA sequence: TGTGCCAGCAGTTACGGGGGATATCAGCCCCAGCATTTT. This sequence encodes CASSYGGYQPQHF. This chain uses TRBV6-5 with TRBJ1-5; a possible D gene is TRBD1 (5 bases). The CDR3 runs 13 residues. Germline V gene lookup returns CDR1 MNHEY and CDR2 SVGAGI. V lost 2 bases and J lost 5, with 7 bases in between.

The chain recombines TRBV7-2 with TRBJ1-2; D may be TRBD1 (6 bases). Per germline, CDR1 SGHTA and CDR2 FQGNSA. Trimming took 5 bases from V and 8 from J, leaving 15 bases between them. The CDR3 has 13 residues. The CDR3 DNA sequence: TGTGCCAGCAGCCCTAGGGGGGGGCGAGGCTACACCTTC. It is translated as CASSPRGGRGYTF.

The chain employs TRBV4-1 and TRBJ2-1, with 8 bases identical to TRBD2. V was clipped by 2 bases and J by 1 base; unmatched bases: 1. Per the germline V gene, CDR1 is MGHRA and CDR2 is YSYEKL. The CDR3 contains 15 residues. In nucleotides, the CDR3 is TGCGCCAGCAGCCAAAGCGGGAGTTCCTACAATGAGCAGTTCTTC. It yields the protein CASSQSGSSYNEQFF.

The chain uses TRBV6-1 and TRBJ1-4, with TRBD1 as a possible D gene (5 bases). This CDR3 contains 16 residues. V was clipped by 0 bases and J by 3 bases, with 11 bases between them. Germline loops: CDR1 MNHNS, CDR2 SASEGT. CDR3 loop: CASSEAPTGSNEKLFF. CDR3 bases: TGTGCCAGCAGTGAAGCACCAACAGGATCTAATGAAAAACTGTTTTTT.

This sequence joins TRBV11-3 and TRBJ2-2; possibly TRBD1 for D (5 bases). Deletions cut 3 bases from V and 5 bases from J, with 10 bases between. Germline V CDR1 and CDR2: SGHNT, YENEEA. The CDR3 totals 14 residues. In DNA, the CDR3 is TGTGCCAGCAGCTTCGGACACCCAACCGGGGAGCTGTTTTTT. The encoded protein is CASSFGHPTGELFF.